A selection of T cell receptor beta chains follows, all from one sample in a study of cytomegalovirus exposure and HLA in healthy donors. The table came from immunoSEQ multiplex PCR; TCRdb's copy has only in-frame clones and leaves some out. Here the sample spans around 270,000 clones, 80% being singletons. Sequenced sample: PBMCs. These receptors all come from a girl aged 2 to 9 in good health and CMV-seronegative. Each CDR3 is given without its conserved first and last residue. D genes are given only for firm matches.

cdr3_length	v_call	j_call	d_call	cdr3_aa
10	TRBV19	TRBJ1-5	-	ASSIETGPQH
13	TRBV15	TRBJ2-1	TRBD1	ATSVTDRGSNEQF
12	TRBV4-2	TRBJ2-1	-	ASSQADSYNEQF
12	TRBV4-2	TRBJ1-4	TRBD1	ASSEGQGIEKLF
15	TRBV11-2	TRBJ2-3	TRBD2	ASSPSVGLARTDTQY
11	TRBV7-9	TRBJ2-1	TRBD1	ASSQDRVNEQF
9	TRBV6-5	TRBJ2-5	-	ASGLWETQY
10	TRBV2	TRBJ1-4	-	ASKPGDEKLF
11	TRBV23-1	TRBJ2-1	-	ASPVAAYNEQF
10	TRBV28	TRBJ2-7	-	ASSSPPYEQY
13	TRBV5-4	TRBJ1-4	TRBD1	ASSPIGQGDEKLF
11	TRBV19	TRBJ2-7	-	ASSMPGSYEQY
13	TRBV2	TRBJ1-2	TRBD1	ASNIRPDRADGYT
13	TRBV27	TRBJ1-1	-	ASSSGRFRVTEAF
14	TRBV10-3	TRBJ2-2	-	AIKEGFTLNTGELF
13	TRBV27	TRBJ1-4	-	ASSLTALENEKLF
13	TRBV14	TRBJ1-1	TRBD1	ASRRTGEGFTEAF
12	TRBV6-1	TRBJ1-2	-	ASRQYRGTYGYT
10	TRBV7-9	TRBJ2-7	-	ASSPGSYEQY
17	TRBV30	TRBJ1-6	TRBD1	AWSVLRGFTPSYNSPLH
15	TRBV5-1	TRBJ1-2	-	ASSLAGFVAGSDGYT
11	TRBV27	TRBJ2-1	-	ASSFQSAGEQF